This TCR beta chain is from a study of cytomegalovirus exposure and HLA in healthy donors. For the study at large: Around 78 million unique TCRs, all from HLA-typed donors, were included in an early release of the data.

Study-level results: Some V segments, TRBV6-2 and TRBV6-3 among them, were indistinguishable and were therefore excluded. Cytomegalovirus association was listed for about 180 TCR beta chains.

CDR1 and CDR2 from the germline V gene are SGHNT and YYREEE (reference sequence). The CDR3 length is 13 residues. The V end was cut by 4 bases, the J end by 2 bases, with 10 bases between. The PCR used 60 Vbeta and 13 Jbeta primers. Generated by immunoSEQ multiplex PCR, the TCRdb table keeps only in-frame clones and is missing some. This table holds about 160,000 clones, 70% to 90% found once. About this clone itself: The antigen remains undetermined.

The gene calls are TRBV5-4 and TRBJ2-7, with D perhaps matching TRBD1 (6 bases). This clonotype was obtained from a man between 18 and 35 years old in good health and CMV-seropositive. The sample consisted of PBMCs. In DNA, the CDR3 is TGTGCCAGCAGCCAGGACAGAACCTACGAGCAGTACTTC. Translation: CASSQDRTYEQYF.